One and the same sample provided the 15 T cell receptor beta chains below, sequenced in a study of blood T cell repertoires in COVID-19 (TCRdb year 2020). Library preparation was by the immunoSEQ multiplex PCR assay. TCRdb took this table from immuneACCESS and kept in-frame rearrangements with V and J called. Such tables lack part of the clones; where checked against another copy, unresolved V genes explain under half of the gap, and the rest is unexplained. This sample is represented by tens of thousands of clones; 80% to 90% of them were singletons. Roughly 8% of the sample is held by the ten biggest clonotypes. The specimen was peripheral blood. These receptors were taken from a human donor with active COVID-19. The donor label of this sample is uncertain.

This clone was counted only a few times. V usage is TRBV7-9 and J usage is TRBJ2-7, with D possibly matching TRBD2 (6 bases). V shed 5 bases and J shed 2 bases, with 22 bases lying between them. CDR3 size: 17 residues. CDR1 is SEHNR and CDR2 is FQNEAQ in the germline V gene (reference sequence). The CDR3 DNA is TGTGCCAGCAGCAACCTTGCTCGGGGAGGTGCCACCTACGAGCAGTACTTC. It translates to CASSNLARGGATYEQYF.

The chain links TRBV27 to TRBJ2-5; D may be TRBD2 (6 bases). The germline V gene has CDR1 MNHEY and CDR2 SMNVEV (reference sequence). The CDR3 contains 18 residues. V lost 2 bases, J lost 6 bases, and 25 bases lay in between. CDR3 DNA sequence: TGTGCCAGCAGTTTACCTGGGGGTATAGCGGCGGGGAGGCAGACCCAGTACTTC. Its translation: CASSLPGGIAAGRQTQYF.

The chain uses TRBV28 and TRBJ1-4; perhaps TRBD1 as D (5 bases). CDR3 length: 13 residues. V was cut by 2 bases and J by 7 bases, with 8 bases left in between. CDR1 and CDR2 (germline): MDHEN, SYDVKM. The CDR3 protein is CASSLGALEKLFF. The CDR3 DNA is TGTGCCAGCAGTTTAGGGGCCCTTGAAAAACTGTTTTTT.

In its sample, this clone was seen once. The CDR3 DNA reads as TGTGCCACCGGTGCGGTAACTAATGAAAAACTGTTTTTT. As protein: CATGAVTNEKLFF. The chain has TRBV24-1 and TRBJ1-4; D ambiguous. CDR1 KGHDR and CDR2 SFDVKD come from the germline V gene. The germline V and J ends were trimmed by 9 bases and 1 base, with 8 bases remaining between them. The CDR3 sequence is 13 residues long.

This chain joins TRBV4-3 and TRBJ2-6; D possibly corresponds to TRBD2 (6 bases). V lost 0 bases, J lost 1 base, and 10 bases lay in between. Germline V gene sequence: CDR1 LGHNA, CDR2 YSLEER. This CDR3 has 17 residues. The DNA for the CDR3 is TGCGCCAGCAGCCAAGAGGGCGCGGGGTCTGGGGCCAACGTCCTGACTTTC. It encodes CASSQEGAGSGANVLTF.

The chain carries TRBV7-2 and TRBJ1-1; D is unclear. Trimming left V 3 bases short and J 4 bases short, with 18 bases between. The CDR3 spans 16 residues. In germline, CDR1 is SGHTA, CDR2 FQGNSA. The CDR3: CASSFLSDGLLTEAFF. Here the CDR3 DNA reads TGTGCCAGCAGCTTTTTATCGGACGGACTTCTCACTGAAGCTTTCTTT.

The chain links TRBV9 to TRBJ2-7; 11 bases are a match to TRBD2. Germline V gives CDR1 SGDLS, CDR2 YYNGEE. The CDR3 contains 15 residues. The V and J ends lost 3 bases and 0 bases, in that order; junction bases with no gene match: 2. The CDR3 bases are TGTGCCAGCAGCGCTAGCGGGAGGTTCTCCTACGAGCAGTACTTC. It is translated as CASSASGRFSYEQYF.

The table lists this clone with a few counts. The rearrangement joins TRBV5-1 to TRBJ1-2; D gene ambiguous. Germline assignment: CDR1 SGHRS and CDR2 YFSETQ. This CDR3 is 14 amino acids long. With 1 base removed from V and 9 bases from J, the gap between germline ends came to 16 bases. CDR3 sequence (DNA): TGCGCCAGCAGCTTGCCGGCAGCGCCCTCAAGCTACACCTTC. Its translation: CASSLPAAPSSYTF.

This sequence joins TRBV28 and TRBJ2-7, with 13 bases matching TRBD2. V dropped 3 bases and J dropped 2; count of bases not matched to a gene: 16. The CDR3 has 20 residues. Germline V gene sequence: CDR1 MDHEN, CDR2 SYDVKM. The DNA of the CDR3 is TGTGCCAGCAGTTTTTCGTTGAGGACTAGCGGGAGAGTCCTAACCTACGAGCAGTACTTC. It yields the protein CASSFSLRTSGRVLTYEQYF.

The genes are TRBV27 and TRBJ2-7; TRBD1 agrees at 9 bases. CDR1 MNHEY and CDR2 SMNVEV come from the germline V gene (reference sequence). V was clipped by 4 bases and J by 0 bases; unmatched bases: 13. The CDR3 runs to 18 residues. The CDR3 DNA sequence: TGTGCCAGCAGTTCCCACCCCGGACAGGGGCCCTTCTCCTACGAGCAGTACTTC. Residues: CASSSHPGQGPFSYEQYF.

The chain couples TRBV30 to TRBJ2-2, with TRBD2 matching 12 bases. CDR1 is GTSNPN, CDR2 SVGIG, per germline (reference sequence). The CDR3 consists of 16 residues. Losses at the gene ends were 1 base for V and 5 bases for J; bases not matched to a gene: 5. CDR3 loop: CAWSGLAGAWTGELFF. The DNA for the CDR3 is TGTGCCTGGAGTGGACTAGCGGGAGCGTGGACCGGGGAGCTGTTTTTT.

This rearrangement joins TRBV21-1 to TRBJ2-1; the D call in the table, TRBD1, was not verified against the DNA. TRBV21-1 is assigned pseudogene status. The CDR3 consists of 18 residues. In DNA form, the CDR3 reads TGTGCCAGCAGCCCTATAGGCCGAGACAGGGGATCGGACAATGAGCAGTTCTTC. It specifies CASSPIGRDRGSDNEQFF.

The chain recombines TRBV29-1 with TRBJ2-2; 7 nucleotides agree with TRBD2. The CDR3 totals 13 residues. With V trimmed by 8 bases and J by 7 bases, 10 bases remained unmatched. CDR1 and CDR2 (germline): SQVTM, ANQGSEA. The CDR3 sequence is CSIGLDHRGELFF. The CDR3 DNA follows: TGCAGCATAGGACTAGATCATCGCGGGGAGCTGTTTTTT.

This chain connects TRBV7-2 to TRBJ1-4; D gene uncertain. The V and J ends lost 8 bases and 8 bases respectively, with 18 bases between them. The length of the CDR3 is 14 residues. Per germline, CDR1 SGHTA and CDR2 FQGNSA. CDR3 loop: CASRFRGRGEKLFF. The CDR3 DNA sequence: TGTGCCAGCCGATTTCGAGGGCGCGGAGAAAAACTGTTTTTT. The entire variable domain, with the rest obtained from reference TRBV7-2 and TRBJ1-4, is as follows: GAGVSQSPSNKVTEKGKDVELRCDPISGHTALYWYRQSLGQGLEFLIYFQGNSAPDKSGLPSDRFSAERTGGSVSTLTIQRTQQEDSAVYLCASRFRGRGEKLFFGSGTQLSVL.

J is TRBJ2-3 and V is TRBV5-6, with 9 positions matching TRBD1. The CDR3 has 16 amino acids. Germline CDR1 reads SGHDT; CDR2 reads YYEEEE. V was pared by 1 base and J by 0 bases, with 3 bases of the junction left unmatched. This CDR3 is CASSLTGGWSTDTQYF. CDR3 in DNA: TGTGCCAGCAGCTTGACAGGGGGCTGGAGCACAGATACGCAGTATTTT.